Listed here are 16 T cell receptor beta chains from one sample, sequenced in a study of blood T cell repertoires in COVID-19. Using immunoSEQ multiplex PCR, the repertoire was profiled, and TCRdb retains in-frame clones only, with some absent. The sample has about 380,000 clones; approximately 84% are singletons. Sequenced sample: PBMCs or T cells enriched from blood (not recorded which). Receptors were obtained from a woman aged 25 to 39 who had recovered from COVID-19.

A remark on this clone: A much larger clone differs by one base, so this may be a read error. Distinct nucleotide sequences in the sample also encode this CDR3. This rearrangement joins TRBV7-8 to TRBJ2-7, with D tentatively TRBD2 (5 bases). The CDR3 consists of 14 residues. CDR1 and CDR2 (germline): SGHVS, FQNEAQ. Trimming removed 6 bases from V and 3 bases from J, with 15 bases in between. The CDR3 bases are TGTGCCAGCAGTTTATCTCTAGCCGGCTACGAGCAGTACTTC. This sequence encodes CASSLSLAGYEQYF.

The V and J genes are TRBV19 and TRBJ1-6; D is possibly TRBD1 (5 bases). This CDR3 has 14 residues. V lost 8 bases and J lost 6, with 14 bases in between. Germline V gives CDR1 LNHDA, CDR2 SQIVND (reference sequence). The CDR3 region is CASLGQGFNSPLHF. The CDR3 DNA reads TGTGCCAGTCTTGGGCAGGGCTTTAATTCACCCCTCCACTTT.

A single count supports this clone. The chain combines TRBV19 with TRBJ1-1; 11 nucleotides line up with TRBD1. J gave up 7 bases and V 6 bases, and 7 bases lay outside the gene matches. This CDR3 is built from 14 residues. Germline CDR1 LNHDA, CDR2 SQIVND (reference sequence). The CDR3 reads CASRGTGGIVEAFF. The CDR3 region has the DNA TGTGCCAGTAGGGGGACAGGGGGGATCGTTGAAGCTTTCTTT. Using reference TRBV19 and TRBJ1-1 for the parts outside the CDR3, the full variable domain is DGGITQSPKYLFRKEGQNVTLSCEQNLNHDAMYWYRQDPGQGLRLIYYSQIVNDFQKGDIAEGYSVSREKKESFPLTVTSAQKNPTAFYLCASRGTGGIVEAFFGQGTRLTVV.

The chain recombines TRBV7-9 with TRBJ1-1; TRBD1 is a possible D gene (6 bases). Trimming took 7 bases from V and 4 from J, leaving 19 bases between them. Looked up from germline, CDR1 is SEHNR and CDR2 is FQNEAQ (reference sequence). The CDR3 totals 15 residues. CDR3: CASTPWGQGGTEAFF. CDR3 in DNA: TGTGCCAGCACCCCGTGGGGGCAGGGTGGCACTGAAGCTTTCTTT. The full variable domain, with the rest looked up from reference TRBV7-9 and TRBJ1-1, is DTGVSQNPRHKITKRGQNVTFRCDPISEHNRLYWYRQTLGQGPEFLTYFQNEAQLEKSRLLSDRFSAERPKGSFSTLEIQRTEQGDSAMYLCASTPWGQGGTEAFFGQGTRLTVV.

V gene TRBV11-3 combines with J gene TRBJ2-2, with D tentatively TRBD2 (5 bases). V dropped 5 bases and J dropped 7 bases, with 17 bases sitting between them. The CDR3 contains 15 residues. Germline V lookup: CDR1 SGHNT, CDR2 YENEEA. CDR3 DNA: TGTGCCAGCAGCCATAGACGGGGTGAGAGCGGGGAGCTGTTTTTT. This sequence encodes CASSHRRGESGELFF.

The chain couples TRBV3-1 (or the pseudogene TRBV3-2) to TRBJ2-7; 9 bases agree with TRBD1. The V and J ends lost 4 bases and 4 bases, in that order; junction bases with no gene match: 5. The CDR3 is 14 residues long. Germline V gene data show CDR1 as LGHDT and CDR2 as YNNKEL (reference sequence). The chain's CDR3 is CASSPTGGDYEQYF. The CDR3 bases are TGTGCCAGCAGCCCGACAGGGGGAGATTACGAGCAGTACTTC.

The chain links TRBV14 to TRBJ1-3; D is unresolved. Germline V gene data show CDR1 as SGHDN and CDR2 as FVKESK. The V gene lost 4 bases and the J gene lost 10 bases, with 11 bases spanning the gap. The CDR3 consists of 12 residues. CDR3 coding DNA: TGTGCCAGCAGCCCCCAGAGAGGGACCATATATTTT. It specifies CASSPQRGTIYF.

The chain is built from TRBV7-6 and TRBJ1-3; D is unclear. Between the trimmed V and J ends, which lost 3 bases and 4 bases, there was a span of 13 bases. This CDR3 is built from 15 residues. Germline values: CDR1 SGHVS, CDR2 FNYEAQ. The DNA for the CDR3 is TGTGCCAGCAGCTTGGGATCGGGAGCGGGAAACACCATATATTTT. Its protein is CASSLGSGAGNTIYF.

Only one count was recorded for this clone. The chain is built from TRBV27 and TRBJ2-2; D is perhaps TRBD1 (5 bases). CDR3 length: 14 residues. Germline lookup yields CDR1 MNHEY and CDR2 SMNVEV (reference sequence). V was shortened by 3 bases and J by 4 bases, with 9 bases between the two germline ends. The CDR3 DNA sequence: TGTGCCAGCAGTTTGGCCAGGGCCACCGGGGAGCTGTTTTTT. Encoded protein: CASSLARATGELFF.

CDR3 sequence (DNA): TGTGCCAGCAGCTTGGGACCGGAGAACACCATATATTTT. This codes for CASSLGPENTIYF. This chain uses TRBV5-6 with TRBJ1-3; unclear D gene. This CDR3 contains 13 residues. The V end was cut by 0 bases, the J end by 7 bases, with 8 bases between. Per the germline V gene, CDR1 is SGHDT and CDR2 is YYEEEE.

The V call is TRBV27, the J call TRBJ1-2; 7 bases are a match to TRBD1. CDR3 size: 15 residues. The junction had 13 bases not matched to a gene; V was cut back by 8 bases and J by 4 bases. Germline lookup yields CDR1 MNHEY and CDR2 SMNVEV (reference sequence). CDR3 DNA sequence: TGTGCCAGCGCCCCGGGACAGCATAATTTCTATGGCTACACCTTC. It is translated as CASAPGQHNFYGYTF.

The chain combines TRBV28 with TRBJ1-3; no firm D call. This CDR3 is 13 amino acids long. Germline CDR1 MDHEN, CDR2 SYDVKM. The ends were cut back, 6 bases at V and 1 base at J, with 7 bases in the middle. The CDR3 DNA follows: TGTGCCAGCAGGCTATTTTCTGGAAACACCATATATTTT. It codes for CASRLFSGNTIYF.

The chain links TRBV7-2 to TRBJ2-2; 10 positions agree with TRBD1. The CDR3 has 17 residues. Germline-derived CDR1 and CDR2 are SGHTA and FQGNSA. The V gene end was trimmed by 1 base and the J gene end by 4 bases; junction bases not matched to a gene: 6. The CDR3 loop is CASSLGWGQGFTGELFF. For the CDR3, the DNA is TGTGCCAGCAGCTTAGGCTGGGGACAGGGGTTCACCGGGGAGCTGTTTTTT. The full variable domain, rest sourced from reference TRBV7-2 and TRBJ2-2, is GAGVSQSPSNKVTEKGKDVELRCDPISGHTALYWYRQSLGQGLEFLIYFQGNSAPDKSGLPSDRFSAERTGGSVSTLTIQRTQQEDSAVYLCASSLGWGQGFTGELFFGEGSRLTVL.

The chain joins TRBV4-1 to TRBJ1-5; possibly TRBD1 for D (6 bases). Germline assignment: CDR1 MGHRA and CDR2 YSYEKL. The CDR3 spans 17 residues. Trimming stripped 0 bases from V and 1 base from J, with 13 bases between. The CDR3 DNA reads TGCGCCAGCAGCCAAGATGACCGACAGGTCAGCAATCAGCCCCAGCATTTT. It codes for CASSQDDRQVSNQPQHF.

The chain combines TRBV13 with TRBJ1-1, with TRBD1 matching 10 bases. This CDR3 contains 15 residues. Germline V gene data show CDR1 as PRHDT and CDR2 as FYEKMQ (reference sequence). V lost 5 bases and J lost 1; bases outside the gene matches: 4. The CDR3 DNA follows: TGTGCCAGCAGCGACAGGGGGCGCGGGAACACTGAAGCTTTCTTT. Translating it yields CASSDRGRGNTEAFF.

This chain links TRBV4-2 with TRBJ2-1; a possible D gene is TRBD2 (7 bases). Trimming shortened V by 0 bases and J by 4 bases, and 13 bases separated the two germline ends. The germline V gene encodes CDR1 LGHNA and CDR2 YNFKEQ. The CDR3 contains 16 residues. CDR3 sequence: CASSQEEGGTYNEQFF. The CDR3 coding sequence is TGTGCCAGCAGCCAAGAGGAGGGAGGGACATACAATGAGCAGTTCTTC.